The clone carrying this T cell receptor (beta chain) was seen repeatedly, ten times or more. This specimen belongs to a study of CD8 T cells in ankylosing spondylitis. Trimming removed 5 bases at V and 5 bases at J, with 13 bases between. The CDR3 covers 13 residues. Germline CDR1 reads DFQATT; CDR2 reads SNEGSKA (reference sequence). TCRdb itself ran the 5' RACE reads through MiXCR, one entry per CDR3 protein. The sample contains about 90,000 distinct CDR3 sequences, approximately 30% of which appear only once. What was sequenced was blood, either unsorted or a sorted T cell fraction (not recorded which). The chain couples TRBV20-1 to TRBJ2-1; possible D gene TRBD2, 6 bases. This clonotype originated in a male donor with ankylosing spondylitis or in good health (not recorded which). The CDR3 reads CSAAPTRDNEQFF. For the CDR3, the DNA is TGCAGTGCTGCTCCGACTAGGGACAATGAGCAGTTCTTC.